Presented here are 6 T cell receptor beta chains from one specimen sequenced in a study of cytomegalovirus exposure and HLA in healthy donors. PCR primers comprised 60 Vbeta and 13 Jbeta primers. The repertoire was sequenced with immunoSEQ multiplex PCR; TCRdb's copy has only in-frame clones and lacks some. The sample includes about 140,000 clones, roughly 86% of them seen just once. Sequencing was carried out using PBMCs. Receptor source: a woman between 35 and 50 years old in good health and CMV-seronegative.

The V and J genes are TRBV5-4 and TRBJ2-3; 13 nucleotides agree with TRBD2. CDR3 size: 16 residues. Germline CDR1 is SGHNT and CDR2 is YYREEE (reference sequence). The junction had 7 bases not matched to a gene; V was cut back by 4 bases and J by 5 bases. The CDR3 sequence is CASSPALAGGLDTQYF. The CDR3 DNA reads as TGTGCCAGCAGCCCGGCACTAGCGGGAGGGCTAGATACGCAGTATTTT.

The V and J genes are TRBV19 and TRBJ1-5; a weak D match, TRBD1 (6 bases). Germline assignment: CDR1 LNHDA and CDR2 SQIVND (reference sequence). V lost 9 bases, J lost 2 bases, and 26 bases lay in between. The CDR3 is made up of 18 amino acids. The CDR3 bases are TGTGCCAGACCAGACAGGCACTATCACTTCGGGTGCAATCAGCCCCAGCATTTT. It translates to CARPDRHYHFGCNQPQHF.

The rearrangement joins TRBV2 to TRBJ2-4; 9 bases match TRBD1. V was pared by 5 bases and J by 9 bases, with 5 bases of the junction left unmatched. This CDR3 has 13 residues. From germline, CDR1 is SNHLY and CDR2 FYNNEI. The CDR3: CASSRDREGIQYF. For the CDR3, the DNA is TGTGCCAGCAGTAGGGACAGGGAGGGCATTCAGTACTTC.

V usage is TRBV11-3 and J usage is TRBJ2-2, with 8 nucleotides matching TRBD2. Unmatched junction bases numbered 10, after V lost 4 bases and J lost 0 bases. Germline V lookup: CDR1 SGHNT, CDR2 YENEEA. The CDR3 is 18 residues long. The CDR3 DNA reads TGTGCCAGCAGCTCCGACTACCTTAGCGGGACGAACACCGGGGAGCTGTTTTTT. Its protein is CASSSDYLSGTNTGELFF.

V is TRBV7-9 and J is TRBJ2-7; TRBD1 aligns across 11 bases. The V gene end was trimmed by 5 bases and the J gene end by 5 bases; junction bases not matched to a gene: 5. Germline CDR1 reads SEHNR; CDR2 reads FQNEAQ (reference sequence). The CDR3 is made up of 14 amino acids. DNA for the CDR3: TGTGCCAGCAGCGTGGGACAGGGGGTCGACGAGCAGTACTTC. This gives the protein CASSVGQGVDEQYF.

This clone was counted between two and nine times. The same CDR3 arises from other DNA sequences in this sample as well. CDR3 nucleotides: TGTGCCAGTAGTATAGTGGGAGGAGGGACTGAAGCTTTCTTT. Protein sequence: CASSIVGGGTEAFF. J is TRBJ1-1 and V is TRBV19; D not certain. V was trimmed by 1 base and J by 5 bases, leaving 11 bases between them. Germline V gene data show CDR1 as LNHDA and CDR2 as SQIVND (reference sequence). The CDR3 is 14 amino acids.